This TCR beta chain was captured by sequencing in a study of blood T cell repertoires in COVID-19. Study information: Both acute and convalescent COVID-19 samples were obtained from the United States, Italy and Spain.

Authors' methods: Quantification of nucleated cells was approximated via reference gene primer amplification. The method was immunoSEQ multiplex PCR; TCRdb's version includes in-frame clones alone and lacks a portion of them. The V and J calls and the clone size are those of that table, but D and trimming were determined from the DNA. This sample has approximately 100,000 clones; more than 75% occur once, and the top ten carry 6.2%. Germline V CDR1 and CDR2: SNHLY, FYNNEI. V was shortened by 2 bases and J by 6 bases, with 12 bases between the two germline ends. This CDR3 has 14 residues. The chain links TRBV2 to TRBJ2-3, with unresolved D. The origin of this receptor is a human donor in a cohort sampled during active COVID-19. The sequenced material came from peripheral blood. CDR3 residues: CASSESRYGDTQYF. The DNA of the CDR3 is TGTGCCAGCAGTGAATCCCGATACGGGGATACGCAGTATTTT.